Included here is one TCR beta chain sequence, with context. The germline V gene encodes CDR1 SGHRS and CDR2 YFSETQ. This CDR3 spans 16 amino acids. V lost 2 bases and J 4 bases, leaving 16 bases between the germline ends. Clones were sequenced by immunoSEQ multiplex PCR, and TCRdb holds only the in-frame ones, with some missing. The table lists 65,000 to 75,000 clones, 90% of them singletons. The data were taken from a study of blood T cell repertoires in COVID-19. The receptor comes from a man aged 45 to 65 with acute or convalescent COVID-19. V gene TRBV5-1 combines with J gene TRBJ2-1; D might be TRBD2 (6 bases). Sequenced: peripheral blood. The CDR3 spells CASSFGIGGAYNEQFF. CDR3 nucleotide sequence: TGCGCCAGCAGCTTCGGGATCGGCGGGGCATACAATGAGCAGTTCTTC.